A single sample gave rise to the 15 T cell receptor beta chains below, sequenced in a study of T cells in Graves' hyperthyroidism and ophthalmopathy. Amplification of TCR beta CDR3 regions used RNA as the template. Initially, a first-round RT-PCR of the TCR CDR3 employed the HTBI primer set. Each CDR3 protein is one row after TCRdb ran MiXCR on the multiplex PCR reads. Counted here are just under 750,000 distinct CDR3 sequences, roughly 32% occurring once; the ten biggest clones make up more than 25%. The sequenced sample consisted of blood. Source of these receptors: a woman aged 40-49 years with Graves' hyperthyroidism.

This chain links TRBV4-1 with TRBJ1-2; 7 bases are a match to TRBD1. Germline CDR1 reads MGHRA; CDR2 reads YSYEKL. This CDR3 is 16 amino acids long. Unmatched junction bases numbered 6, after V lost 0 bases and J lost 2 bases. CDR3: CASSQDGSTGNYGYTF. In DNA form, the CDR3 reads TGCGCCAGCAGCCAAGACGGGTCGACAGGGAACTATGGCTACACCTTC.

This clonotype has just a few counts. This sequence joins TRBV20-1 and TRBJ1-3; 7 nucleotides agree with TRBD1. Trimming took 0 bases from V and 4 from J; bases not matched to a gene: 9. The CDR3 extends over 16 amino acids. CDR1 DFQATT and CDR2 SNEGSKA come from the germline V gene (reference sequence). In nucleotides, the CDR3 is TGCAGTGCTAGAGATCCGCGACAGGGAGGAGGAAACACCATATATTTT. This codes for CSARDPRQGGGNTIYF.

This clonotype occurred many times. The V and J genes are TRBV13 and TRBJ1-2, with D possibly being TRBD1 (5 bases). The V and J ends lost 5 bases and 2 bases respectively, with 9 bases between them. This CDR3 region has 13 residues. CDR1 is PRHDT and CDR2 is FYEKMQ in the germline V gene (reference sequence). The CDR3 coding sequence is TGTGCCAGCAGCAAACAGGAGAACTATGGCTACACCTTC. Amino acids: CASSKQENYGYTF.

The table lists this clonotype with many counts. V is TRBV7-2 and J is TRBJ1-5; D uncertain. V lost 1 base, J lost 7 bases, and 17 bases lay in between. The CDR3 runs to 16 residues. Germline-derived CDR1 and CDR2 are SGHTA and FQGNSA. DNA of the CDR3: TGTGCCAGCAGCTTAGTCGGGATCGGAGTAAGGCAGCCCCAGCATTTT. Its translation is CASSLVGIGVRQPQHF.

This clonotype has at least ten counts. The chain recombines TRBV10-3 with TRBJ1-4, with D perhaps matching TRBD1 (5 bases). CDR3 size: 12 residues. The germline gives CDR1 ENHRY, CDR2 SYGVKD. V lost 11 bases to trimming and J lost 7 bases, with 14 bases between them. The CDR3 region is CAVAGTGEKLFF. CDR3 coding DNA: TGTGCCGTCGCCGGGACGGGTGAAAAACTGTTTTTT.

The chain has TRBV20-1 and TRBJ2-5; D is perhaps TRBD2 (6 bases). The V end lost 2 bases, the J end lost 3 bases, and 10 bases lay between the germline ends. There are 13 residues in the CDR3. Germline V gives CDR1 DFQATT, CDR2 SNEGSKA (reference sequence). DNA for the CDR3: TGCAGTGCTAGAATGGCGGGGAAAGAGACCCAGTACTTC. Translating it yields CSARMAGKETQYF.

This clonotype was seen repeatedly, ten times or more. Germline and junction disagree at one end, which may indicate a read error. The rearrangement joins TRBV10-2 to TRBJ1-1, with unresolved D. The CDR3 is 16 residues long. Germline loops: CDR1 WSHSY, CDR2 SAAADI. The CDR3 spells CASSPNEAGMNTEAFF. The CDR3 DNA reads TGTGCCAGCTCACCAAACGAGGCGGGAATGAACACTGAAGCTTTCTTT.

The chain links TRBV12-3 or TRBV12-4 to TRBJ1-1, with a weak D call TRBD1 (5 bases). The ends were cut back, 6 bases at V and 9 bases at J, with 14 bases in the middle. The CDR3 is made up of 12 amino acids. DNA of the CDR3: TGTGCCAGCAGCCCGGGACCCAGAAAAGCTTTCTTT. Residues: CASSPGPRKAFF.

This clonotype was counted many times. The V call is TRBV19, the J call TRBJ1-6; D is unclear. Between the trimmed V and J ends, which lost 3 bases and 3 bases, there was a span of 6 bases. CDR1 and CDR2 (germline): LNHDA, SQIVND (reference sequence). The CDR3 totals 14 residues. CDR3: CASSIQLYNSPLHF. The CDR3 nucleotides read TGTGCCAGTAGTATTCAGCTCTATAATTCACCCCTCCACTTT.

This clonotype was detected many times. This chain connects TRBV6-5 to TRBJ1-5, with D uncertain. The germline CDR1 and CDR2 sequences are MNHEY and SVGAGI. This CDR3 spans 15 amino acids. Trimming stripped 0 bases from V and 3 bases from J, with 9 bases between. This CDR3 is CASSYSREINQPQHF. The CDR3 nucleotides are TGTGCCAGCAGTTACTCGAGGGAGATCAATCAGCCCCAGCATTTT.

The J gene is TRBJ1-4, the V gene TRBV10-2; 7 bases agree with TRBD1. The CDR3 covers 13 residues. Trimming removed 6 bases from V and 7 bases from J; junction bases left unmatched: 5. Germline V gene lookup returns CDR1 WSHSY and CDR2 SAAADI. The CDR3 DNA is TGCGCCAGCAGGGCCAGGGGGGGTGAAAAACTGTTTTTT. It encodes CASRARGGEKLFF.

This clonotype was recorded many times. V gene TRBV6-4 combines with J gene TRBJ1-2, with D perhaps matching TRBD1 (6 bases). This CDR3 is built from 13 residues. Germline CDR1 reads MRHNA; CDR2 reads SNTAGT. V gave up 5 bases and J gave up 4 bases, with 11 bases separating them. CDR3 region: CASSPDSGYGYTF. Here the CDR3 DNA reads TGTGCCAGCAGTCCGGACAGTGGCTATGGCTACACCTTC.

As regards this clonotype: A much larger clone lies a single base off, so this may be a read error. The V gene is TRBV10-3, the J gene TRBJ2-2; TRBD2 aligns across 10 bases. Trimming at V came to 11 bases and at J to 6 bases, leaving 15 bases not matched to a gene. CDR3 length: 16 residues. CDR1 is ENHRY and CDR2 is SYGVKD in the germline V gene. The CDR3 DNA reads as TGTGCCGGAGGGACTAGCGCCATAGGGGGCTCCGGGGAGCTGTTTTTT. Encoded protein: CAGGTSAIGGSGELFF.

This clonotype was seen a handful of times. V is TRBV6-2 or TRBV6-3 and J is TRBJ1-1, with D maybe TRBD1 (6 bases). The CDR3 runs 14 residues. The germline CDR1 and CDR2 sequences are MNHEY and SVGEGT. Trimming left V 2 bases short and J 4 bases short, with 11 bases between. CDR3 sequence reads: CASSYVGGVTEAFF. Here the CDR3 DNA reads TGTGCCAGCAGTTACGTGGGGGGCGTCACTGAAGCTTTCTTT.

In its sample, this clonotype was seen many times. The rearrangement links TRBV11-3 to TRBJ2-7; D perhaps matches TRBD2 (5 bases). CDR1 and CDR2 (germline): SGHNT, YENEEA. Trimming removed 5 bases from V and 3 bases from J, with 11 bases in between. The CDR3 sequence is 13 residues long. The CDR3 DNA follows: TGTGCCAGCAGCATGAGGACTGGCTACGAGCAGTACTTC. The encoded protein is CASSMRTGYEQYF.